This paragraph covers one T cell receptor beta chain sequence. The entry originates in a study of blood T cell repertoires in COVID-19. Background on the study: Acute and convalescent COVID-19 samples came from the United States, Italy and Spain. From T cells, B-cell-depleted T cells, or PBMCs came the material, which was cDNA or gDNA.

Study processing details: Quantification of nucleated cells was approximated via reference gene primer amplification. Some clones are missing from TCRdb's copy, which holds only in-frame ones; the method was immunoSEQ multiplex PCR. V, J and clone size were drawn from that table, and D and trimming were deduced from the DNA. The sample records roughly 250,000 clones, approximately 87% being singletons. The sequence came from a human donor in a cohort sampled during active COVID-19. The sequencing sample was made of peripheral blood.

CDR3 nucleotides: TGCGCCAGCAGCTTGCAAGCTACTGGGGCCAACGTCCTGACTTTC. It codes for CASSLQATGANVLTF. V is TRBV5-1 and J is TRBJ2-6; D gene uncertain. Germline V gene lookup returns CDR1 SGHRS and CDR2 YFSETQ. V lost 1 base, J lost 2 bases, and 7 bases lay in between. CDR3 size: 15 residues.